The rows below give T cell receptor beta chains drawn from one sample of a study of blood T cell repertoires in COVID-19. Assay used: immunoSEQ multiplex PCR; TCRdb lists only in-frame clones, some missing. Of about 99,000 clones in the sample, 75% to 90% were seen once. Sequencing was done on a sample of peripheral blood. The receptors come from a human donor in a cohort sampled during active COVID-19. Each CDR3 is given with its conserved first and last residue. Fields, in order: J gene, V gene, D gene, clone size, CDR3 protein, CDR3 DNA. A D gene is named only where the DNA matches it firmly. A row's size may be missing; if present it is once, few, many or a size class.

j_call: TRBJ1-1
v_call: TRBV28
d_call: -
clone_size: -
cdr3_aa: CASRANTEAFF
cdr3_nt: TGTGCCAGCAGGGCAAACACTGAAGCTTTCTTT

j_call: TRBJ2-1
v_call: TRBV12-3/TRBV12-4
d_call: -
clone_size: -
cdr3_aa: CASSPRNEQFF
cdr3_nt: TGTGCCAGCAGCCCTAGGAATGAGCAGTTCTTC

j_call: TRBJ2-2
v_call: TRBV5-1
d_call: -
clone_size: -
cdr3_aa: CASSLASLANTGELFF
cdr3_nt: TGCGCCAGCAGCTTGGCCTCGCTAGCAAACACCGGGGAGCTGTTTTTT

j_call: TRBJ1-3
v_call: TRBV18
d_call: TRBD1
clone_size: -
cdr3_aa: CASSPASPGGSSGNTIYF
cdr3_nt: TGTGCCAGCTCACCAGCCAGTCCAGGGGGTTCCTCTGGAAACACCATATATTTT

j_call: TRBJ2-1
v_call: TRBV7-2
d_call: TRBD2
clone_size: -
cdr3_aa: CASTPRTGGNEQFF
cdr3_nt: TGTGCCAGCACCCCTCGGACGGGGGGGAATGAGCAGTTCTTC

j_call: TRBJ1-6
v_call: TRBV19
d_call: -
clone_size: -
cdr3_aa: CASKLTGKAMVNSPLHF
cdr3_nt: TGTGCCAGTAAATTAACAGGGAAGGCTATGGTGAATTCACCCCTCCACTTT

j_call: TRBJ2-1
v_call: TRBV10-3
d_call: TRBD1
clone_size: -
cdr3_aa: CAIRGTGSSYNEQFF
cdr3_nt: TGTGCCATCAGAGGGACAGGAAGCTCCTACAATGAGCAGTTCTTC

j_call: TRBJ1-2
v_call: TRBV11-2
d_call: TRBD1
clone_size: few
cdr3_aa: CASSLTTGGADYGYTF
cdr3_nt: TGTGCCAGCAGCTTAACGACAGGGGGCGCCGACTATGGCTACACCTTC

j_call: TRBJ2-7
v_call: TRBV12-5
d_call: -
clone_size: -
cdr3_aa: CASSQSGGYEQYF
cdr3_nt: TGTGCTAGTTCTCAGTCAGGTGGCTACGAGCAGTACTTC

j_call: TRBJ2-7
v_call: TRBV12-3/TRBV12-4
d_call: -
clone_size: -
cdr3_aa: CASSFRDEQYF
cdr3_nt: TGTGCCAGCAGTTTCAGGGACGAGCAGTACTTC

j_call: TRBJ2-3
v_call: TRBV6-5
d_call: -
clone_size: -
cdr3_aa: CASRAIWTSTDTQYF
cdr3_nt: TGTGCCAGCAGAGCGATTTGGACTAGCACAGATACGCAGTATTTT

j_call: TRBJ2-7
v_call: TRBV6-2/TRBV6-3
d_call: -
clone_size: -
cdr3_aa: CASSYTRGSYEQYF
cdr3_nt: TGTGCCAGCAGTTACACCCGCGGCTCCTACGAGCAGTACTTC

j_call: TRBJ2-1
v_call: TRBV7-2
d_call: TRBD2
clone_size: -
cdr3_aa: CASSTRTSLISEQFF
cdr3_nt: TGTGCCAGCAGCACTCGGACTAGCCTCATCAGTGAGCAGTTCTTC

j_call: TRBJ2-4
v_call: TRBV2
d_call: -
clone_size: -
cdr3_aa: CASTAGENIQYF
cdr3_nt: TGTGCCAGCACGGCAGGGGAAAACATTCAGTACTTC

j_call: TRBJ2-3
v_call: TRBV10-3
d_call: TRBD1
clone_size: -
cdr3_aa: CAISEGQGSDTQYF
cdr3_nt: TGTGCCATCAGTGAGGGACAGGGCTCAGATACGCAGTATTTT

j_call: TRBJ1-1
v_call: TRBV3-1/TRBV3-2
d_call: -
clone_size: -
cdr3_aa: CASSHGEVTEAFF
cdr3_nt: TGTGCCAGCAGCCACGGGGAGGTCACTGAAGCTTTCTTT

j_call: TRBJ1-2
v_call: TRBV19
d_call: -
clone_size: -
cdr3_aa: CASSMFGSPGLRGYTF
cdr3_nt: TGTGCCAGTAGCATGTTTGGATCCCCAGGTTTGCGCGGCTACACCTTC

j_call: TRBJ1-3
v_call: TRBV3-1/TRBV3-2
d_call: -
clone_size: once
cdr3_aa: CASSPTATRQLGNTIYF
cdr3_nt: TGTGCCAGCAGCCCGACGGCTACCAGACAGCTTGGAAACACCATATATTTT

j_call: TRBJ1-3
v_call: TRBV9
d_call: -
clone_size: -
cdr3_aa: CASSVGGTTLGNTIYF
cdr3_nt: TGTGCCAGCAGCGTAGGCGGGACTACTCTTGGAAACACCATATATTTT

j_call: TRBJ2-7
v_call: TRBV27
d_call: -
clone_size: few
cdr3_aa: CASSFSEQYF
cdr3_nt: TGTGCCAGCAGTTTTAGCGAGCAGTACTTC

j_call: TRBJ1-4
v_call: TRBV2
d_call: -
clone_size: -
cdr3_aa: CASSETWEKLFF
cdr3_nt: TGTGCCAGCAGTGAGACTTGGGAAAAACTGTTTTTT

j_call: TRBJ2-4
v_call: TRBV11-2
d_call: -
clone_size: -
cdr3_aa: CASSREVGIQYF
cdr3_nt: TGTGCCAGCAGCCGCGAGGTGGGCATTCAGTACTTC

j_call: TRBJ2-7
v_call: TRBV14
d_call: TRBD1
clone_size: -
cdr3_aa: CASSQVLGQGYEQYF
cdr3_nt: TGTGCCAGCAGCCAAGTCCTGGGACAGGGCTACGAGCAGTACTTC

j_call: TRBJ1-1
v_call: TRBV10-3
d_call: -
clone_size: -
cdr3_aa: CAISESRAFMNTEAFF
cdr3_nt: TGTGCCATCAGTGAGTCCCGCGCCTTCATGAACACTGAAGCTTTCTTT

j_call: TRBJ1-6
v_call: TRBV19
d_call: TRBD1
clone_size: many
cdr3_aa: CASTKPPGQGVRSPLHF
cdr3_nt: TGTGCCAGTACCAAACCCCCGGGACAGGGGGTTAGGTCACCCCTCCACTTT

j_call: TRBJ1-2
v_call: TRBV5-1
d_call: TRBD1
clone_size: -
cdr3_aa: CASSLQGAQGYTF
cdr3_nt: TGCGCCAGCAGCTTGCAGGGGGCGCAAGGCTACACCTTC

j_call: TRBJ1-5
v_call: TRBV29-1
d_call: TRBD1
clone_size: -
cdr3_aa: CSVGDSGNQPQHF
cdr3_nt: TGCAGCGTTGGGGACAGTGGAAATCAGCCCCAGCATTTT

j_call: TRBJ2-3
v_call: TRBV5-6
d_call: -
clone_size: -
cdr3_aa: CASSSPAAGKGDTQYF
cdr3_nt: TGTGCCAGCAGCTCCCCCGCTGCAGGGAAGGGAGATACGCAGTATTTT

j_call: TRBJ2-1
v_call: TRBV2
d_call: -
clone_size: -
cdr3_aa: CASSEGLQWREQFF
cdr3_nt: TGTGCCAGCAGTGAGGGGCTCCAGTGGCGGGAGCAGTTCTTC